Listed below are T cell receptor beta chains from one sample, sequenced in a study of blood T cell repertoires in COVID-19. The protocol was immunoSEQ multiplex PCR, while the TCRdb copy is restricted to in-frame clones and leaves out a portion. Of 250,000 to 300,000 clones in the sample, 80% to 90% were seen once. The sequenced sample consisted of peripheral blood. The source of these receptors is an older woman with acute or convalescent COVID-19. Each CDR3 is given without its conserved first and last residue. The order of the fields is V gene, J gene, CDR3 protein.

TRBV3-1/TRBV3-2,TRBJ1-5,ASSQGGPYSNQPQH
TRBV18,TRBJ1-1,ASSPVRDTEAF
TRBV6-5,TRBJ1-6,ASSRGGLGNSPLH
TRBV10-3,TRBJ2-3,AISDRGDTQY
TRBV7-9,TRBJ1-5,ASSLTGWGNQPQH
TRBV5-1,TRBJ2-3,ASSLVGGATDTQY
TRBV9,TRBJ2-7,ASSASGYEQY
TRBV11-3,TRBJ1-2,ASSIQGDGYT
TRBV30,TRBJ2-5,AWSQFSAQETQY
TRBV10-3,TRBJ1-3,AITSGDFSGNTIY
TRBV5-5,TRBJ1-2,ASRQTGGVGYT
TRBV18,TRBJ1-6,ASSQDGGTNSPLH
TRBV18,TRBJ1-5,ASSPSGQSWEPQH
TRBV27,TRBJ2-7,ASRRTGSYEQY
TRBV2,TRBJ2-1,ASKLDRDEQF
TRBV11-2,TRBJ2-7,ASSPWTGSYEQY
TRBV7-9,TRBJ1-1,ASSRHSPGTEAF
TRBV7-9,TRBJ2-7,ASSPPGQGTYEQY
TRBV7-3,TRBJ2-2,ASSRQGQNTGELF
TRBV29-1,TRBJ1-2,SVEANRGGYT
TRBV10-3,TRBJ1-2,AISDGYGYT
TRBV10-3,TRBJ2-3,AISELAGTTDTQY
TRBV15,TRBJ1-1,ATSRDRGAAEAF
TRBV19,TRBJ2-2,ASRRGHGTGELF
TRBV19,TRBJ2-3,ASSATGPDTQY
TRBV18,TRBJ2-3,ASSPSATGSTDTQY
TRBV5-6,TRBJ1-2,ASSWDRGNYGYT
TRBV7-9,TRBJ2-3,ASSLRWLDTDTQY